This record covers a single TCR beta chain. This clonotype was seen a few times. Which antigen it targets is not known. One base away there is no much larger clone; base qualities are not given. Preparation of the library involved 5' RACE. Data came from an Illumina HiSeq 2500. A second roughly 6 to 12 cycle PCR used a sample-barcoded 5' primer and a J-beta primer mix. A template-switch 5' adaptor carrying 12 random nucleotides introduced a unique molecular identifier onto each TCR beta cDNA molecule. At least 2.5 million CDR3-containing paired-end reads were obtained from each sample. The Mint cDNA synthesis kit, primed by a TRBC-specific oligonucleotide, was used to synthesize first-strand cDNA from all RNA. Following uracil-DNA glycosylase treatment, all cDNA underwent a first 18-cycle PCR with the universal primers M1SS and BC2_uni_R. The paper's data handling went like this. Normalization of each sample was performed by random selection of 1 million high-quality reads, each carrying a distinct molecular identifier. Reads with shared molecular identifiers were discarded instead of being binned into consensus sequences. MiTCR, set to a Q25 quality threshold and the strictest error-elimination algorithm, was used for CDR3 identification, clonotype clustering and error correction. A nonparametric unseen species model with Euler transformation was used to estimate a lower bound on total TCR beta diversity. TCRdb's own reprocessing of the public reads used fastp at Q25 and MiXCR and kept productive beta chains. When rows share a CDR3 protein, they turn into one entry using the most common DNA and genes. Here the V and J calls rest on TCRdb's processing, not on the authors' analysis. The sample yields about 1 million distinct CDR3 sequences; less than 50% were counted once. Approximately 20% of the sample rests with the top ten.

This record comes from a study of blood T cells in healthy people across ages (dated by TCRdb to the mid-2010s). In the study overall: In model experiments, template switching captured roughly one uniquely barcoded TCR beta cDNA molecule for every two T cells. Age-related changes in TCR beta repertoire diversity were measured in the study by deep sequencing normalized with unique cDNA molecular identifiers. Donors were grouped into four age groups: young (average 16 years), middle-aged (about 40), aged (roughly 62) and long-lived (about 82). To avoid experimental bias, donors of different ages were spread randomly across the sequencing lanes. The study analyzed two additional independent replicas of 1 million unique cDNA reads from the same blood draw for two donors, one aged 18 to 29 and one aged 80 or older.

Summary of the overall study and its limitations: Because profiling used bulk unsorted PBMCs, naive and antigen-experienced compartments could not be compared conclusively. As age increased, observed TCR beta diversity per million T cells dropped in a roughly linear way, and a significant reduction was already evident by age 40. The long-lived group showed more naive CD4+ T cells, fewer expanded clones and increased TCR diversity than the aged group, suggesting age selection. Because the CMV infection status of the donors was unknown, age-related changes in expanded clonotypes may potentially have been confounded. Estimates of total diversity based on one million sequenced T cells were regarded as lower bounds and as underestimates. The percentage of naive T cells measured by flow cytometry correlated strongly with observed TCR beta diversity.

The 40 or so donors, aged about 6 to 100 years, were systemically healthy Caucasian individuals from Russia. Each donor gave ten milliliters of peripheral blood, drawn into EDTA-treated Vacutainer tubes. Ficoll-Paque density-gradient centrifugation was used to isolate PBMCs, with at least 6.5 million per sample. Trizol reagent was used to extract total RNA from PBMCs, with at least 6 micrograms per sample. Naive CD45RAhigh/CD27high T cell percentages were measured by flow cytometry on a PBMC aliquot from every donor. The CDR3 starts with the cysteine, ends with the phenylalanine, and has 15 residues. Only the CDR3 DNA is retained, 45 bases long and in frame from the first base. V trim: 6 bases; J trim: 4 bases; unmatched bases: 6.

The sequence links TRBV12-3 or TRBV12-4 to TRBJ2-1; the junction holds 10 bases that match TRBD2. Sequencing used blood. This clonotype was obtained from a woman in her sixties or seventies in good health. CDR3 sequence: CASSQLAGLYNEQFF. The DNA is as follows: TGTGCCAGCAGCCAACTAGCGGGGCTATACAATGAGCAGTTCTTC.